This is a list of T cell receptor beta chains from one sample in a study of cytomegalovirus exposure and HLA in healthy donors. Measured with immunoSEQ multiplex PCR; TCRdb has only the in-frame clones, and not every one. The repertoire holds roughly 130,000 clones, with roughly 88% as singletons. The sample was PBMCs. Receptors originate from a woman younger than 35 in good health and CMV-seropositive. CDR3s include the opening cysteine and the closing phenylalanine or tryptophan. The D gene is left open where the match is weak. For some rows the clone size is stated as once, few or many, or as a class when expanded; others skip it.

V gene	clone size	D gene	J gene	CDR3 protein	CDR3 DNA
TRBV28	NA	NA	TRBJ2-7	CASSLNLGAREQYF	TGTGCCAGCAGTTTAAATTTGGGGGCGCGTGAGCAGTACTTC
TRBV4-1	NA	TRBD1	TRBJ2-1	CASSRQGPSDYNEQFF	TGCGCCAGCAGCCGACAGGGGCCCAGTGATTACAATGAGCAGTTCTTC
TRBV5-6	NA	TRBD1	TRBJ2-5	CASSSLTGAQETQYF	TGTGCCAGCAGCTCCCTGACAGGGGCCCAAGAGACCCAGTACTTC
TRBV6-1	NA	NA	TRBJ2-7	CASEGYEQYF	TGTGCCAGCGAGGGATACGAGCAGTACTTC
TRBV10-1	NA	TRBD1	TRBJ1-2	CASNDRAEGYTF	TGCGCCAGCAATGACAGGGCGGAGGGCTACACCTTC
TRBV25-1	few	NA	TRBJ2-2	CASRRASTGELFF	TGTGCCAGCAGGAGGGCCTCCACCGGGGAGCTGTTTTTT
TRBV19	NA	NA	TRBJ1-5	CASNGYRESNQPQHF	TGTGCCAGTAATGGTTACAGGGAAAGCAATCAGCCCCAGCATTTT
TRBV2	few	TRBD2	TRBJ2-3	CASSESWGGADTQYF	TGTGCCAGCAGTGAGAGTTGGGGGGGGGCAGATACGCAGTATTTT
TRBV11-2	NA	TRBD1	TRBJ2-5	CASSLRRTGQTQYF	TGTGCCAGCAGCTTAAGAAGGACAGGACAAACCCAGTACTTC
TRBV4-1	NA	NA	TRBJ1-2	CASSQQGSNYGYTF	TGCGCCAGCAGCCAACAGGGATCCAACTATGGCTACACCTTC
TRBV7-5	NA	NA	TRBJ2-5	CARSRRGTGVVETQYF	TGTGCCAGAAGCCGAAGGGGGACAGGGGTCGTCGAGACCCAGTACTTC
TRBV6-6	few	NA	TRBJ2-3	CASNRGFGDTQYF	TGTGCCAGCAATCGGGGTTTTGGAGATACGCAGTATTTT
TRBV7-9	NA	NA	TRBJ1-1	CASSPWGATEAFF	TGTGCCAGCAGCCCCTGGGGCGCCACTGAAGCTTTCTTT
TRBV2	NA	NA	TRBJ2-1	CASSVSGADYNEQFF	TGTGCCAGCAGTGTTTCGGGAGCCGATTACAATGAGCAGTTCTTC